Presented here are 17 T cell receptor beta chains from one specimen sequenced in a study of blood T cells in healthy people across ages. Using a J-beta primer mix together with a sample-barcoded 5' primer, a second PCR was run for 7 to 11 cycles. TCRdb passed the 5' RACE reads through MiXCR, listing each CDR3 protein once. Of about 830,000 distinct CDR3 sequences in the sample, around 62% are singletons; the top ten hold 25% to 35%. Sequencing used blood. These receptors were obtained from a man aged 30 to 39 in good health.

The CDR3 DNA reads TGTGCCAGCAGCTTAGATTACAGGGGGCCCACAGATACGCAGTATTTT. Translating it yields CASSLDYRGPTDTQYF. This chain connects TRBV11-2 to TRBJ2-3; 9 bases map to TRBD1. Germline V CDR1 and CDR2: SGHAT, FQNNGV. V lost 0 bases and J lost 2; bases outside the gene matches: 3. This CDR3 is built from 16 residues. Full variable domain (outside the CDR3, taken from reference TRBV11-2 and TRBJ2-3): EAGVAQSPRYKIIEKRQSVAFWCNPISGHATLYWYQQILGQGPKLLIQFQNNGVVDDSQLPKDRFSAERLKGVDSTLKIQPAKLEDSAVYLCASSLDYRGPTDTQYFGPGTRLTVL.

Remarks on this clonotype: An end of the junction does not agree with germline; a read error may underlie this. The gene calls are TRBV12-3 or TRBV12-4 and TRBJ1-4, with 8 bases lining up with TRBD1. This CDR3 contains 18 residues. The CDR3 region is CASRRPGTGHATNEKLFF. The DNA of the CDR3 is TGTGCCAGCAGGAGGCCCGGGACAGGCCACGCAACTAATGAAAAGCTGTTTTTT.

The chain uses TRBV7-9 and TRBJ2-1; D not certain. Germline loops: CDR1 SEHNR, CDR2 FQNEAQ (reference sequence). CDR3 length: 15 amino acids. V shed 3 bases and J shed 3 bases, with 12 bases lying between them. CDR3 DNA sequence: TGTGCCAGCAGCTTCGGTGGTGGGGACTACAATGAGCAGTTCTTC. The encoded protein is CASSFGGGDYNEQFF.

The gene calls are TRBV7-2 and TRBJ2-1; 10 bases match TRBD2. CDR1 SGHTA and CDR2 FQGNSA come from the germline V gene. J gave up 12 bases and V 4 bases, and 3 bases lay outside the gene matches. The CDR3 runs 12 residues. The CDR3 loop is CASSSIAGGQFF. The CDR3 nucleotides are TGTGCCAGCAGCTCCATAGCGGGGGGGCAGTTCTTC.

This clonotype has ten or more counts. V usage is TRBV7-9 and J usage is TRBJ1-2; D is unclear. Germline CDR1 is SEHNR and CDR2 is FQNEAQ (reference sequence). This CDR3 region has 16 residues. The V end was cut by 5 bases, the J end by 0 bases, with 16 bases between. As DNA, the CDR3 is TGTGCCAGCAGCCCTAGGGTCGGGAGAACTAACTATGGCTACACCTTC. This codes for CASSPRVGRTNYGYTF. Full variable domain (rest looked up from reference TRBV7-9 and TRBJ1-2): DTGVSQNPRHKITKRGQNVTFRCDPISEHNRLYWYRQTLGQGPEFLTYFQNEAQLEKSRLLSDRFSAERPKGSFSTLEIQRTEQGDSAMYLCASSPRVGRTNYGYTFGSGTRLTVV.

The rearrangement links TRBV12-3 or TRBV12-4 to TRBJ2-3, with D unclear. Trimming took 6 bases from V and 2 from J, leaving 15 bases between them. This CDR3 contains 15 residues. The CDR3 coding sequence is TGTGCCAGCAGACCCGAGGTCTTCGCCACAGATACGCAGTATTTT. Translated, it gives CASRPEVFATDTQYF.

CDR3 sequence: CASPLAGSRGTDTQYF. The CDR3 region has the DNA TGCGCCAGCCCCCTAGCGGGGAGTAGGGGGACAGATACGCAGTATTTT. V is TRBV4-3 and J is TRBJ2-3, with TRBD2 matching 9 bases. V shed 8 bases, J shed 3 bases, and the junction held 12 bases outside the gene matches. Germline lookup yields CDR1 LGHNA and CDR2 YSLEER. The CDR3 length is 16 residues.

The CDR3 DNA is TGTGCCAGCAGCCAAGAGCGCCTGCGGGGCGAGACCCAGTACTTC. It translates to CASSQERLRGETQYF. The chain is built from TRBV4-2 and TRBJ2-7; the D gene is possibly TRBD2 (6 bases). The J call is uncertain, as TRBJ2-5 better fits the DNA end. Germline-derived CDR1 and CDR2 are LGHNA and YNFKEQ. This CDR3 region has 15 residues.

This rearrangement joins TRBV20-1 to TRBJ1-2; possible D gene TRBD1, 5 bases. The CDR3 consists of 11 residues. V was clipped by 6 bases and J by 8 bases, with 13 bases between them. The germline V gene has CDR1 DFQATT and CDR2 SNEGSKA (reference sequence). The CDR3 bases are TGCAGTGCCCGCCCGGGGGAAGGCTACACCTTC. It is translated as CSARPGEGYTF.

This clonotype was picked up one time. This chain connects TRBV5-1 to TRBJ2-7; D not resolved. Germline CDR1 and CDR2: SGHRS and YFSETQ. V shed 1 base and J shed 3 bases, with 14 bases lying between them. This CDR3 spans 15 amino acids. The DNA of the CDR3 is TGCGCCAGCAGCTTGCGTACAGCCGCAGGCTACGAGCAGTACTTC. Translation: CASSLRTAAGYEQYF.

The CDR3 is CASSLRLDPTDTQYF. CDR3 nucleotides: TGTGCCAGCAGCCTACGCCTAGACCCCACAGATACGCAGTATTTT. The chain is built from TRBV7-2 and TRBJ2-3; D remains ambiguous. The germline V and J ends were trimmed by 5 bases and 2 bases, with 14 bases remaining between them. Looked up from germline, CDR1 is SGHTA and CDR2 is FQGNSA. The CDR3 runs to 15 residues.

The chain links TRBV27 to TRBJ1-2, with a weak D call TRBD1 (5 bases). CDR1 is MNHEY and CDR2 is SMNVEV in the germline V gene (reference sequence). The V end lost 3 bases, the J end lost 3 bases, and 8 bases lay between the germline ends. The CDR3 spans 13 residues. The CDR3 nucleotides are TGTGCCAGCAGTTTCGGCAGGGACTATGGCTACACCTTC. Translated, it gives CASSFGRDYGYTF.

This chain links TRBV24-1 with TRBJ1-5; no clear D gene. The germline V and J ends were trimmed by 5 bases and 4 bases, with 5 bases remaining between them. CDR1 is KGHDR and CDR2 is SFDVKD in the germline V gene. This CDR3 has 12 amino acids. CDR3 loop: CATSGRNQPQHF. CDR3 in DNA: TGTGCCACCAGTGGACGAAATCAGCCCCAGCATTTT.

A single count supports this clonotype. The chain joins TRBV6-5 to TRBJ2-5, with D tentatively TRBD1 (6 bases). CDR1 is MNHEY, CDR2 SVGAGI, per germline. Trimming left V 8 bases short and J 2 bases short, with 12 bases between. The CDR3 consists of 13 residues. The CDR3 protein is CASLGTTQETQYF. DNA of the CDR3: TGTGCCAGCCTCGGGACAACGCAAGAGACCCAGTACTTC.

The CDR3 DNA reads as TGTGCCAGCAGCCAAGAACCGGTAGGGCAGGGGAATGAAAAACTGTTTTTT. Protein: CASSQEPVGQGNEKLFF. The chain recombines TRBV4-2 with TRBJ1-4; TRBD1 might be the D (6 bases). The CDR3 totals 17 residues. The V end lost 0 bases, the J end lost 5 bases, and 16 bases lay between the germline ends. Germline-derived CDR1 and CDR2 are LGHNA and YNFKEQ.

Only a few counts were recorded for this clonotype. This sequence joins TRBV14 and TRBJ2-6; 7 bases align to TRBD1. The germline V gene has CDR1 SGHDN and CDR2 FVKESK. The CDR3 length is 18 residues. V lost 5 bases to trimming and J lost 0 bases; unmatched junction nucleotides: 10. CDR3 sequence (DNA): TGTGCCAGCAGCGCTTGGGACAGCGGACTCTCTGGGGCCAACGTCCTGACTTTC. It specifies CASSAWDSGLSGANVLTF.

The V and J genes are TRBV10-3 and TRBJ1-2; D is perhaps TRBD1 (5 bases). Germline V CDR1 and CDR2: ENHRY, SYGVKD. Trimming removed 3 bases from V and 0 bases from J, with 8 bases in between. CDR3 length: 14 amino acids. Here the CDR3 DNA reads TGTGCCATCAGTGACCTGGACACTAACTATGGCTACACCTTC. Its protein is CAISDLDTNYGYTF.